This passage covers 3 T cell receptor beta chains from one sample sequenced in a study of tumor-infiltrating lymphocytes in localized non-small cell lung cancer. Method: immunoSEQ multiplex PCR; TCRdb's copy keeps in-frame clones and lacks some. The repertoire consists of about 14,000 clones, with 65% to 75% occurring once and the leading ten covering roughly 4.5%. Input material: lung tumor tissue. These receptor sequences come from a human donor with non-small cell lung cancer.

The rearrangement joins TRBV5-1 to TRBJ2-2; a weak D match, TRBD1 (6 bases). Trimming stripped 6 bases from V and 3 bases from J, with 12 bases between. Germline V CDR1 and CDR2: SGHRS, YFSETQ. The CDR3 loop spans 14 amino acids. The CDR3 region has the DNA TGCGCCAGCAAACAGGGACCCGACACCGGGGAGCTGTTTTTT. This translates into CASKQGPDTGELFF.

This chain connects TRBV9 to TRBJ1-3; 8 bases are shared with TRBD1. The CDR3 extends over 14 amino acids. Germline V gene sequence: CDR1 SGDLS, CDR2 YYNGEE. The V segment lost 3 bases and the J segment 2 bases; nucleotides outside the gene matches: 1. The CDR3 spells CASSEGQAGNTIYF. CDR3 DNA sequence: TGTGCCAGCAGCGAGGGACAGGCTGGAAACACCATATATTTT.

This clone occurred a few times. The chain combines TRBV5-1 with TRBJ2-7, with D perhaps matching TRBD1 or TRBD2 (5 bases each). Trimming left V 4 bases short and J 3 bases short, with 11 bases between. Germline CDR1 SGHRS, CDR2 YFSETQ. This CDR3 has 13 amino acids. DNA of the CDR3: TGCGCCAGCAGCGTTGGGACCGACTACGAGCAGTACTTC. It encodes CASSVGTDYEQYF.